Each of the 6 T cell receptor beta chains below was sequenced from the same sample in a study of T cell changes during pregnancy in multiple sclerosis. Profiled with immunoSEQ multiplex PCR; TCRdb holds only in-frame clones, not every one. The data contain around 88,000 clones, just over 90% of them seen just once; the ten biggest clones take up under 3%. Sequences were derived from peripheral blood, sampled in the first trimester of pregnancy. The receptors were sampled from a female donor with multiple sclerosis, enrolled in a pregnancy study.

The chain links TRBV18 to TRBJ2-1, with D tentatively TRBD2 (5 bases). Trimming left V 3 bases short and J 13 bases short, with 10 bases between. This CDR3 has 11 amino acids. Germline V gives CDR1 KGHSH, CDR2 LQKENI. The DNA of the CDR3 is TGTGCCAGCTCACCCGGGAAAAAACAGTTCTTC. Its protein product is CASSPGKKQFF.

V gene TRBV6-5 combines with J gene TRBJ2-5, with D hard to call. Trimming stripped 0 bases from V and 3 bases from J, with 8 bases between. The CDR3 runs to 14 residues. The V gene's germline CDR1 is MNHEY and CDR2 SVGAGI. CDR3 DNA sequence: TGTGCCAGCAGTTACTCGGTCGGTAAAGAGACCCAGTACTTC. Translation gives CASSYSVGKETQYF.

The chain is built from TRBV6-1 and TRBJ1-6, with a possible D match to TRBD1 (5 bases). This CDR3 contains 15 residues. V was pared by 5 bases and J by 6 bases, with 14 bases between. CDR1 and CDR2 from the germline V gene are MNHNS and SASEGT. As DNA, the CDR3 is TGTGCCAGCAGTTTCGGCATCGACAGTAATTCACCCCTCCACTTT. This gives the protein CASSFGIDSNSPLHF.

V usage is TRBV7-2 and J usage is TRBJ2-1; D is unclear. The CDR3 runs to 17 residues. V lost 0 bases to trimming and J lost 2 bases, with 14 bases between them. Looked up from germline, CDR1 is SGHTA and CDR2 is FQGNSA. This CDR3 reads CASSLALRIQPYNEQFF. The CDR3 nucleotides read TGTGCCAGCAGCTTAGCCCTTCGAATACAACCCTACAATGAGCAGTTCTTC.

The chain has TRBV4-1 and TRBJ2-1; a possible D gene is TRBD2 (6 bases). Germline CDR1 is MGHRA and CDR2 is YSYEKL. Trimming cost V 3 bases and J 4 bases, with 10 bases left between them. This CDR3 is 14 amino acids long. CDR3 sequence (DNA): TGCGCCAGCAGCCAGGGACTTCGATACAATGAGCAGTTCTTC. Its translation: CASSQGLRYNEQFF.

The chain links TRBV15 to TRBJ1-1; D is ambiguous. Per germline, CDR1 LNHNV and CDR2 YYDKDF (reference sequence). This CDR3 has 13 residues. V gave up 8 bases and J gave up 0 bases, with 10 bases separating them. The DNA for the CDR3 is TGTGCCACCGGCCGACTAGTGAACACTGAAGCTTTCTTT. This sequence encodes CATGRLVNTEAFF.